This TCR beta chain was identified in a study of T-cell reconstitution after alpha-beta-depleted transplantation in children. Study-wide findings and caveats: Several hundred expanded graft clones reportedly were the source of alpha-beta T cells about two months after transplant. T-cell counts and diversity at one year following transplant were attributed mainly to newly produced T cells. Several patients had high TCRbeta diversity at day 60; it came from surviving recipient T cells and thymic progenitors.

Concerning this clonotype itself: Its matching antigen is unknown.

V lost 7 bases and J lost 6; bases outside the gene matches: 10. The CDR3 loop spans 16 amino acids. Germline values: CDR1 MNHEY, CDR2 SVGEGT. A library of TCRbeta sequences, prepared with unique molecular identifiers, was generated. Via MiXCR, TCRdb re-called the PCR reads, giving one row per CDR3 protein. The profile covers approximately 34,000 distinct CDR3 sequences, with about 6% appearing a single time and 25% to 30% taken by the ten largest. The sequence was collected from a child in the first two years of life who had a stem cell transplant for acute myeloid leukemia, so the T cells may come from the graft donor. The chain carries TRBV6-2 or TRBV6-3 and TRBJ2-1, with 12 bases aligning to TRBD2. The specimen comprised peripheral blood, sampled 60 days after TCRalphabeta/CD19-depleted stem cell transplant. CDR3 DNA: TGTGCCAGCACCAAAGAGACTAGCGGGAGCACCAATGAGCAGTTCTTC. Translating it yields CASTKETSGSTNEQFF.